These T cell receptor beta chains were read from a single sample in a study of early T cells in non-severe SARS-CoV-2 infection. TCRdb reanalysed the 5' RACE reads using MiXCR and keeps one entry per CDR3 protein. The sample yields some 60,000 distinct CDR3 sequences, roughly 7.7% seen once. Sequenced input: whole blood. These receptors originate from an adult who was a healthcare worker with PCR-confirmed SARS-CoV-2 infection or an uninfected control (not recorded which). The CDR3 runs from the conserved cysteine through the conserved F or W. A D gene is named only where the DNA matches it firmly. The size field is filled for only some rows; it gives once, few, many or a size class.

size	D	J	V	DNA	CDR3
many	NA	TRBJ2-7	TRBV2	TGTGCCAGCAGTGAAGGGGCACCCCCGTACTTC	CASSEGAPPYF
few	NA	TRBJ2-1	TRBV2	TGTGCCAGCACTCAGTCCTACAATGAGCAGTTCTTC	CASTQSYNEQFF
NA	NA	TRBJ2-7	TRBV20-1	TGCAGTGTACGCAGGCCGCCCTACGAGCAGTACTTC	CSVRRPPYEQYF
many	TRBD2	TRBJ2-2	TRBV30	TGTGCCTGGAGGTCGGCGGGAGTGGTTACCGGGGAGCTGTTTTTT	CAWRSAGVVTGELFF
few	NA	TRBJ1-1	TRBV18	TGTGCCAGCTCACCACGGCGGGCTGAAGCTTTCTTT	CASSPRRAEAFF
NA	NA	TRBJ2-1	TRBV7-2	TGTGCCAGCAGCTTAGTCAGGGACAATGAGCAGTTCTTC	CASSLVRDNEQFF
few	TRBD2	TRBJ2-2	TRBV12-3/TRBV12-4	TGTGCCAGCAGAGGACTAGCGGGTGCGGACACCGGGGAGCTGTTTTTT	CASRGLAGADTGELFF
many	NA	TRBJ1-4	TRBV12-3/TRBV12-4	TGTGCCAGCAGTTCCCCTTCGGGGGGCCGAGAAAAACTGTTTTTT	CASSSPSGGREKLFF
many	NA	TRBJ1-1	TRBV9	TGTGCCAGCAGCCCCGTAAACACTGAAGCTTTCTTT	CASSPVNTEAFF
NA	NA	TRBJ2-3	TRBV5-1	TGCGCCAGCAGCTTGGACCCAGGGGCCACAGATACGCAGTATTTT	CASSLDPGATDTQYF
NA	NA	TRBJ1-1	TRBV7-9	TGTGCCAGCACCGAGGTCGGTTTTGAAGCTTTCTTT	CASTEVGFEAFF
few	TRBD2	TRBJ2-3	TRBV24-1	TGTGCCACCAGGAGCGGGAGGGCCCCAGATACGCAGTATTTT	CATRSGRAPDTQYF
few	TRBD1	TRBJ1-5	TRBV18	TGTGCCAGCTCACCTGACAGGGGAGGGCAGCCCCAGCATTTT	CASSPDRGGQPQHF
NA	NA	TRBJ2-7	TRBV28	TGTGCCAGCAGTTTATCGACTAGGTGGGAGCAGTACTTC	CASSLSTRWEQYF
many	TRBD1	TRBJ2-4	TRBV13	TGTGCCAGCAGCTACAGGGGAAACGCCAAAAACATTCAGTACTTC	CASSYRGNAKNIQYF
many	TRBD2	TRBJ2-3	TRBV7-9	TGTGCCAGCAGCTTAAGCGGGAGCCGCGCAGATACGCAGTATTTT	CASSLSGSRADTQYF
NA	NA	TRBJ2-1	TRBV7-9	TGTGCCAGCAGGTCCGGCCGAGGGAATGAGCAGTTCTTC	CASRSGRGNEQFF
many	TRBD2	TRBJ2-1	TRBV5-1	TGCGCCAGCAGCTTAGCGGGAGGGTTGTATGAGCAGTTCTTC	CASSLAGGLYEQFF
many	NA	TRBJ1-4	TRBV7-6	TGTGCCAGCAGCCCAGCGGGAGGGACGGGGTCAAGACTGTTTTTT	CASSPAGGTGSRLFF
NA	TRBD1	TRBJ2-3	TRBV28	TGTGCCAGCAGTCTACAGGGGTCAGATACGCAGTATTTT	CASSLQGSDTQYF
NA	NA	TRBJ2-3	TRBV27	TGTGCCAGCAGTTACTCCCTAGCTACTAGCACAGATACGCAGTATTTT	CASSYSLATSTDTQYF
many	NA	TRBJ1-6	TRBV2	TGTGCCAGCAGTGTGATTGATAGTAATTCACCCCTCCACTTT	CASSVIDSNSPLHF
many	NA	TRBJ2-7	TRBV27	TGTGCCAGCAGTTGGGGGCTAGCGGCCATCTACGAGCAGTACTTC	CASSWGLAAIYEQYF
many	NA	TRBJ1-2	TRBV28	TGTGCCAGCGGGGGAAAGTCTTATGGCTACACCTTC	CASGGKSYGYTF
NA	NA	TRBJ1-2	TRBV15	TGTGCCACCAGCAGCCCACCGACAGGAACCAATGGCTACACCTTC	CATSSPPTGTNGYTF
NA	TRBD1	TRBJ2-7	TRBV29-1	TGCAGCGCCCTAAACCGGGACAGGGGCTACGAGCAGTACTTC	CSALNRDRGYEQYF